The next 27 T cell receptor beta chains were all read from a single sample in a study of cytomegalovirus exposure and HLA in healthy donors. With 60 Vbeta and 13 Jbeta primers, the PCR was carried out. The repertoire was sequenced with immunoSEQ multiplex PCR; TCRdb's copy has only in-frame clones and lacks some. The sample carries around 58,000 clones, approximately 71% recorded once. The sequencing input was PBMCs. These receptor sequences come from a man aged 35 to 55 in good health and CMV-seropositive.

This clone has only a few counts. The V call is TRBV2, the J call TRBJ1-2; D perhaps matches TRBD1 (5 bases). The CDR3 contains 13 residues. From germline, CDR1 is SNHLY and CDR2 FYNNEI. V was pared by 2 bases and J by 4 bases, with 8 bases between. The CDR3 protein is CASSEPGSYGYTF. In nucleotides, the CDR3 is TGTGCCAGCAGTGAACCAGGGTCCTATGGCTACACCTTC.

The rearrangement uses TRBV19 and TRBJ1-1; 8 positions match TRBD1. The CDR3 is 15 amino acids. V shed 5 bases and J 6 bases; nucleotides not matched to a gene: 11. CDR1 LNHDA and CDR2 SQIVND come from the germline V gene (reference sequence). Here the CDR3 DNA reads TGTGCCAGTAGTGAACCGGGACAGGATTCGCCTGAAGCTTTCTTT. Its protein is CASSEPGQDSPEAFF. The full variable domain, in which reference TRBV19 and TRBJ1-1 provide the parts outside the CDR3, is DGGITQSPKYLFRKEGQNVTLSCEQNLNHDAMYWYRQDPGQGLRLIYYSQIVNDFQKGDIAEGYSVSREKKESFPLTVTSAQKNPTAFYLCASSEPGQDSPEAFFGQGTRLTVV.

This chain uses TRBV7-2 with TRBJ1-2; 7 nucleotides agree with TRBD1. Per the germline V gene, CDR1 is SGHTA and CDR2 is FQGNSA. The CDR3 totals 16 residues. J was trimmed by 4 bases and V by 2 bases; bases with no gene match: 10. In DNA, the CDR3 is TGTGCCAGCAGCTTAAATAACCCGGGACAGAGCTATGGCTACACCTTC. Its translation is CASSLNNPGQSYGYTF.

The chain joins TRBV9 to TRBJ2-2; 9 bases align to TRBD2. The germline CDR1 and CDR2 sequences are SGDLS and YYNGEE. The CDR3 length is 15 residues. The trim removed 0 bases at V and 6 bases at J, leaving 3 bases unmatched. In DNA, the CDR3 is TGTGCCAGCAGCGTAGGACAGCGGGGGGCCGGGGAGCTGTTTTTT. Translated, it gives CASSVGQRGAGELFF.

This chain joins TRBV29-1 and TRBJ2-2; 11 bases align to TRBD1. The CDR3 consists of 14 residues. Germline loops: CDR1 SQVTM, CDR2 ANQGSEA. After removal of 4 bases from V and 7 bases from J, the junction contained 5 bases not matched to a gene. The CDR3, as DNA: TGCAGCGTTGGGGACAGGGGGGTAGGCGGGGAGCTGTTTTTT. This sequence encodes CSVGDRGVGGELFF.

This clone occurred a few times. The V and J genes are TRBV2 and TRBJ2-7, with TRBD2 matching over 11 bases. Per the germline V gene, CDR1 is SNHLY and CDR2 is FYNNEI. J was trimmed by 3 bases and V by 7 bases; bases with no gene match: 8. The CDR3 runs 15 residues. DNA for the CDR3: TGTGCCAGCAATAACCAGGGGACTAGCGGCTACGAGCAGTACTTC. Translation gives CASNNQGTSGYEQYF.

V usage is TRBV4-1 and J usage is TRBJ2-7; TRBD1 agrees at 7 bases. Germline V CDR1 and CDR2: MGHRA, YSYEKL. There are 14 residues in the CDR3. The V and J ends lost 5 bases and 6 bases, in that order; junction bases with no gene match: 10. The DNA of the CDR3 is TGCGCCAGCAGCTTAAACGGATACAGGGGCGAGCAGTACTTC. It translates to CASSLNGYRGEQYF.

CDR3 sequence reads: CAWSVNRQGKAFF. The DNA for the CDR3 is TGTGCCTGGAGTGTAAACAGGCAGGGTAAAGCTTTCTTT. The chain links TRBV30 to TRBJ1-1, with a weak D call TRBD1 (5 bases). Germline loops: CDR1 GTSNPN, CDR2 SVGIG (reference sequence). The CDR3 is 13 amino acids. Trimming took 0 bases from V and 9 from J, leaving 14 bases between them. Full variable domain (rest looked up from reference TRBV30 and TRBJ1-1): SQTIHQWPATLVQPVGSPLSLECTVEGTSNPNLYWYRQAAGRGLQLLFYSVGIGQISSEVPQNLSASRPQDRQFILSSKKLLLSDSGFYLCAWSVNRQGKAFFGQGTRLTVV.

This clone has only one observation. The chain uses TRBV29-1 and TRBJ1-2; 9 nucleotides agree with TRBD1. This CDR3 has 14 amino acids. CDR1 SQVTM and CDR2 ANQGSEA come from the germline V gene. V dropped 4 bases and J dropped 5; count of bases not matched to a gene: 8. The CDR3 DNA follows: TGCAGCGTTGGGGTGGGGGGACAGGGATATGGCTACACCTTC. It encodes CSVGVGGQGYGYTF.

V and J are TRBV6-6 and TRBJ1-6; TRBD1 matches 7 bases. This CDR3 spans 14 amino acids. The germline V gene has CDR1 MNHNY and CDR2 SVGAGI (reference sequence). V gave up 0 bases and J gave up 9 bases; unmatched junction bases: 2. CDR3 protein: CASSYSAGGSPLHF. The CDR3 DNA is TGTGCCAGCAGTTACTCGGCAGGGGGTTCACCCCTCCACTTT.

In this sample, this clone turned up a few times. The CDR3 spells CASSDTGQGNQPQHF. Written as DNA, the CDR3 is TGTGCCAGCAGTGATACAGGACAGGGTAATCAGCCCCAGCATTTT. The chain is built from TRBV27 and TRBJ1-5; 8 nucleotides align to TRBD1. The V and J ends lost 5 bases and 4 bases, in that order; junction bases with no gene match: 7. Per the germline V gene, CDR1 is MNHEY and CDR2 is SMNVEV (reference sequence). The CDR3 totals 15 residues.

J is TRBJ2-1 and V is TRBV30; the D is unclear. The CDR3 is 13 residues long. Germline V gene lookup returns CDR1 GTSNPN and CDR2 SVGIG (reference sequence). V dropped 4 bases and J dropped 2 bases, with 9 bases sitting between them. CDR3 in DNA: TGTGCCTGGACAGCGAGGACCTACAATGAGCAGTTCTTC. Translated, it gives CAWTARTYNEQFF.

In this sample, this clone turned up a few times. This chain uses TRBV6-5 with TRBJ2-3; 8 bases agree with TRBD1. The CDR3 length is 15 residues. Per germline, CDR1 MNHEY and CDR2 SVGAGI. The junction had 3 bases not matched to a gene; V was cut back by 2 bases and J by 2 bases. CDR3 nucleotide sequence: TGTGCCAGCAGTTACGCGGGACAGGTCACAGATACGCAGTATTTT. Translating it yields CASSYAGQVTDTQYF.

The rearrangement joins TRBV6-5 to TRBJ1-1; 8 positions agree with TRBD1. The junction had 11 bases not matched to a gene; V was cut back by 6 bases and J by 5 bases. Germline assignment: CDR1 MNHEY and CDR2 SVGAGI. The CDR3 is 15 residues long. The chain's CDR3 is CASSISRGPETEAFF. DNA for the CDR3: TGTGCCAGCAGCATTTCCAGGGGGCCGGAGACTGAAGCTTTCTTT.

The CDR3 protein is CASSYDRAGEQYF. The CDR3 DNA is TGTGCCAGCAGTTACGATAGGGCGGGTGAGCAGTACTTC. The chain carries TRBV6-5 and TRBJ2-7; D is perhaps TRBD2 (5 bases). V was cut by 2 bases and J by 7 bases, with 12 bases left in between. Germline values: CDR1 MNHEY, CDR2 SVGAGI. The CDR3 loop spans 13 amino acids.

The gene calls are TRBV5-4 and TRBJ2-2; 13 bases agree with TRBD2. The CDR3 has 17 amino acids. V shed 3 bases and J 6 bases; nucleotides not matched to a gene: 8. Looked up from germline, CDR1 is SGHNT and CDR2 is YYREEE (reference sequence). Here the CDR3 reads CASSYQGLAGLPGELFF. The CDR3 bases are TGTGCCAGCAGCTACCAGGGACTAGCGGGATTACCCGGGGAGCTGTTTTTT.

This chain links TRBV18 with TRBJ2-5; TRBD1 agrees at 8 bases. V trimming: 1 base; J trimming: 3 bases; junction bases outside the gene matches: 7. Germline V gene sequence: CDR1 KGHSH, CDR2 LQKENI. This CDR3 has 16 amino acids. This chain's CDR3 is CASSPLNSQGEETQYF. The CDR3 DNA reads as TGTGCCAGCTCACCACTAAATTCACAGGGGGAAGAGACCCAGTACTTC.

The V gene is TRBV6-5, the J gene TRBJ1-4; TRBD1 might be the D (5 bases). Deletions cut 0 bases from V and 10 bases from J, with 6 bases between. The CDR3 totals 12 residues. Germline CDR1 and CDR2: MNHEY and SVGAGI. DNA of the CDR3: TGTGCCAGCAGTTACTCGGGGGGAAAACTGTTTTTT. This encodes CASSYSGGKLFF.

The genes are TRBV4-1 and TRBJ2-2; D perhaps matches TRBD2 (6 bases). The germline V gene has CDR1 MGHRA and CDR2 YSYEKL. The CDR3 loop spans 16 amino acids. Trimming removed 4 bases from V and 1 base from J, with 13 bases in between. The DNA for the CDR3 is TGCGCCAGCAGCCCATTTTTGCGGGGGAACACCGGGGAGCTGTTTTTT. It specifies CASSPFLRGNTGELFF.

The sample holds a few counts of this clone. V and J are TRBV6-5 and TRBJ1-1; possibly TRBD1 for D (5 bases). Trimming removed 4 bases at V and 4 bases at J, with 16 bases between. The germline gives CDR1 MNHEY, CDR2 SVGAGI. The CDR3 is 15 amino acids. CDR3 nucleotides: TGTGCCAGCAGTTCCCTACAAGCAGGGCCCACTGAAGCTTTCTTT. Its protein product is CASSSLQAGPTEAFF.

This clone has just one count. The chain recombines TRBV6-5 with TRBJ1-2, with D perhaps TRBD1 (5 bases). From germline, CDR1 is MNHEY and CDR2 SVGAGI. Trimming removed 0 bases from V and 2 bases from J, with 10 bases in between. The CDR3 has 15 amino acids. CDR3 sequence (DNA): TGTGCCAGCAGTTACTCCTCGGGACTCAACTATGGCTACACCTTC. Its translation is CASSYSSGLNYGYTF.

V and J are TRBV11-2 and TRBJ2-7, with a possible D match to TRBD1 (5 bases). Trimming took off 0 bases at V and 3 bases at J, with 15 bases between the two ends. The CDR3 loop spans 16 amino acids. Germline assignment: CDR1 SGHAT and CDR2 FQNNGV. CDR3 DNA sequence: TGTGCCAGCAGCTTAGATGGGGCAGGTTCTTTCTACGAGCAGTACTTC. Amino acids: CASSLDGAGSFYEQYF.

This sequence joins TRBV7-9 and TRBJ1-1; D is perhaps TRBD1 (5 bases). The germline gives CDR1 SEHNR, CDR2 FQNEAQ (reference sequence). This CDR3 contains 13 residues. The V end lost 6 bases, the J end lost 1 base, and 9 bases lay between the germline ends. CDR3 in DNA: TGTGCCAGCAGAAATGGACAGAACACTGAAGCTTTCTTT. Translating it yields CASRNGQNTEAFF.

V is TRBV28 and J is TRBJ1-1; TRBD1 agrees at 11 bases. Germline V gene sequence: CDR1 MDHEN, CDR2 SYDVKM. The V segment lost 7 bases and the J segment 3 bases; nucleotides outside the gene matches: 4. This CDR3 is 14 amino acids long. In nucleotides, the CDR3 is TGTGCCAGCAAAGGGACAGGGGGTGACACTGAAGCTTTCTTT. Amino acid sequence: CASKGTGGDTEAFF.

Regarding this clone: One junction end disagrees with the germline gene, perhaps due to a read error. The rearrangement joins TRBV18 to TRBJ2-1; a weak D match, TRBD2 (6 bases). Per germline, CDR1 KGHSH and CDR2 LQKENI. The CDR3 is 15 amino acids. The CDR3 sequence: CAGSPAGLPVYEQFF. Written as DNA, the CDR3 is TGTGCCGGCTCACCGGCGGGACTCCCTGTTTATGAGCAGTTCTTC.

V is TRBV7-2 and J is TRBJ2-3; D might be TRBD2 (5 bases). Germline V gene data show CDR1 as SGHTA and CDR2 as FQGNSA. The CDR3 runs to 15 residues. The germline V and J ends were trimmed by 1 base and 9 bases, with 17 bases remaining between them. CDR3 protein: CASSLDRRTPGTQYF. The CDR3 region has the DNA TGTGCCAGCAGCTTAGACCGCAGGACCCCGGGGACGCAGTATTTT.

Only one count was recorded for this clone. This chain joins TRBV2 and TRBJ1-1, with TRBD1 identical over 10 bases. The CDR3 length is 13 residues. Germline-derived CDR1 and CDR2 are SNHLY and FYNNEI. Losses at the gene ends were 6 bases for V and 11 bases for J; bases not matched to a gene: 9. CDR3 DNA sequence: TGTGCCAGCAGCGGGGACAGGGGAGGGTGGGCTTTCTTT. The encoded protein is CASSGDRGGWAFF.